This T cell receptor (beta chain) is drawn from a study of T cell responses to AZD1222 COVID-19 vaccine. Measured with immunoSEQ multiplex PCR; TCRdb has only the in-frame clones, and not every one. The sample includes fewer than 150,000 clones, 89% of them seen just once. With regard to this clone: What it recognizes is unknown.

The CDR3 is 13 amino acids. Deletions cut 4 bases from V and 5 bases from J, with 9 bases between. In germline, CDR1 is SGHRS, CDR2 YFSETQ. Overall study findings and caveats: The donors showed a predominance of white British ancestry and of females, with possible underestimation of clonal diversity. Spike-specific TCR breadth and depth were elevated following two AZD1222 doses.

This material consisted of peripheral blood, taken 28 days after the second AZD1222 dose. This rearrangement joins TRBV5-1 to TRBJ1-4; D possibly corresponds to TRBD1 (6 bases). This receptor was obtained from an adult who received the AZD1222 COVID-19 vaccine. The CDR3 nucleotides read TGCGCCAGCAGCATAGGACAGAATGAAAAACTGTTTTTT. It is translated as CASSIGQNEKLFF.